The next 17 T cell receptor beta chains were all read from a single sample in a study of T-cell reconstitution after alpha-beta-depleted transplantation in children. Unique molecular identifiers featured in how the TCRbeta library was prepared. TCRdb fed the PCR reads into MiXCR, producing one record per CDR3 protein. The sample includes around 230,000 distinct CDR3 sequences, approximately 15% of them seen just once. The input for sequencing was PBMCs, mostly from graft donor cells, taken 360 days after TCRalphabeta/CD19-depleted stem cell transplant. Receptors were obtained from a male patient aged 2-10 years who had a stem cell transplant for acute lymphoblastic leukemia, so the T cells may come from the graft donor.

The CDR3 here is CASSLVGSGHSQETQYF. Here the CDR3 DNA reads TGTGCCAGCAGCTTAGTAGGGTCGGGACACAGCCAAGAGACCCAGTACTTC. V gene TRBV11-1 combines with J gene TRBJ2-5, with D tentatively TRBD1 (6 bases). CDR3 length: 17 residues. V gave up 1 base and J gave up 1 base, with 16 bases separating them. The V gene's germline CDR1 is SGHAT and CDR2 FQDESV (reference sequence).

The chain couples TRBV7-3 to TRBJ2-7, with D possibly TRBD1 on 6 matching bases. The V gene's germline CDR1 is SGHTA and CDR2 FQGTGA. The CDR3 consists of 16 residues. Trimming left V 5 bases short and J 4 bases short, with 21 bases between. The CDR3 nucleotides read TGTGCCAGCAGCCGTCATGGGGGCGGAGGTACTTACGAGCAGTACTTC. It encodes CASSRHGGGGTYEQYF.

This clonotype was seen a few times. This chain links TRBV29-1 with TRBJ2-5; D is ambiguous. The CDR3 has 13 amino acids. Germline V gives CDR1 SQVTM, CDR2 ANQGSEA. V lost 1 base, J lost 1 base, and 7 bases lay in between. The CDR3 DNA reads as TGCAGCGTTGAAGGAGCAGGCCAAGAGACCCAGTACTTC. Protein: CSVEGAGQETQYF.

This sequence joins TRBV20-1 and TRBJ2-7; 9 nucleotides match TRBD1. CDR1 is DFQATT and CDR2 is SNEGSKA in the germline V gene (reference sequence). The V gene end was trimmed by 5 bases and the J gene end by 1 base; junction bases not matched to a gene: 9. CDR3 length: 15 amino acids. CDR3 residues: CSAPPGDRVSYEQYF. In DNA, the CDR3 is TGCAGTGCTCCGCCCGGGGACAGGGTTTCCTACGAGCAGTACTTC.

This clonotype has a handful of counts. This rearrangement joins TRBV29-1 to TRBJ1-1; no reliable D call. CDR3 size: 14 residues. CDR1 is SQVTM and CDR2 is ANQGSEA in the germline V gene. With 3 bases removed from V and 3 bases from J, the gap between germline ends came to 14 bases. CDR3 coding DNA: TGCAGCGTTGATCGGTGGCAAGGACACACTGAAGCTTTCTTT. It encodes CSVDRWQGHTEAFF.

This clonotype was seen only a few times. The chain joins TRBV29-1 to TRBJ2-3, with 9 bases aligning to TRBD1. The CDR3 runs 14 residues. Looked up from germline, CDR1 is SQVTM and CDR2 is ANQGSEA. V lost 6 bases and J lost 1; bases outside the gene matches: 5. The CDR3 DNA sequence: TGCAGCGTAACAGGGGGCGCTGGCACAGATACGCAGTATTTT. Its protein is CSVTGGAGTDTQYF.

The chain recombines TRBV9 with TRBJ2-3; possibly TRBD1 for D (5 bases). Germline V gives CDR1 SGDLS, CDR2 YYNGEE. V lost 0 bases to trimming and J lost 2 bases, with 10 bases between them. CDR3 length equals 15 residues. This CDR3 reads CASSVARQFTDTQYF. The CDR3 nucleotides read TGTGCCAGCAGCGTAGCGCGACAGTTCACAGATACGCAGTATTTT.

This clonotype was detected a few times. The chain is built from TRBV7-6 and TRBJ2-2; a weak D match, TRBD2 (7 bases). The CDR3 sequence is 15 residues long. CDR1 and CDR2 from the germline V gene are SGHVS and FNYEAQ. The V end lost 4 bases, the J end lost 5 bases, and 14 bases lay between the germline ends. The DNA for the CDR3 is TGTGCCAGCAGCTCTAAGGGGGGGCCAACCGGGGAGCTGTTTTTT. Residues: CASSSKGGPTGELFF.

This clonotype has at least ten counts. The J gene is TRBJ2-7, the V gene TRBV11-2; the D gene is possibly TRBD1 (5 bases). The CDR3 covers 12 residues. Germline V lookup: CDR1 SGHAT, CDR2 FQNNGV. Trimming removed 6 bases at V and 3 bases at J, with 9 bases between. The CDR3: CASSLTGYEQYF. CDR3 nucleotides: TGTGCCAGCAGTTTAACAGGCTACGAGCAGTACTTC.

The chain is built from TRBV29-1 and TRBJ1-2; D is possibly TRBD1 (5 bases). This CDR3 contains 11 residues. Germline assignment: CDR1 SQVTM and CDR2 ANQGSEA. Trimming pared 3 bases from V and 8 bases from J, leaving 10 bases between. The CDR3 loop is CSVDGGDGYTF. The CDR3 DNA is TGCAGCGTTGACGGGGGGGACGGCTACACCTTC.

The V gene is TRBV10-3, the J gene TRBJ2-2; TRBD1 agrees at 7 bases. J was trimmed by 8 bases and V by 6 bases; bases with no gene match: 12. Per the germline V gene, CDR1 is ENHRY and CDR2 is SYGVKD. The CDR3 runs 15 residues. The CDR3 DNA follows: TGTGCCATCAGAGCCGGACAGGCGCCCGTTGGGGAGCTGTTTTTT. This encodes CAIRAGQAPVGELFF.

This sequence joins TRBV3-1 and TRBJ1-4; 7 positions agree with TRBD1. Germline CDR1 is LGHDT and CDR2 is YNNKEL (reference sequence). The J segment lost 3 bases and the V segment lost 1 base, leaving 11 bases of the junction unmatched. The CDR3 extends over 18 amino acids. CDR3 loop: CASSQVGQRDSSNEKLFF. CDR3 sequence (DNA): TGTGCCAGCAGCCAAGTCGGCCAAAGGGACAGTTCTAATGAAAAACTGTTTTTT. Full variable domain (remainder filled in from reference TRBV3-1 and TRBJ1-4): DTAVSQTPKYLVTQMGNDKSIKCEQNLGHDTMYWYKQDSKKFLKIMFSYNNKELIINETVPNRFSPKSPDKAHLNLHINSLELGDSAVYFCASSQVGQRDSSNEKLFFGSGTQLSVL.

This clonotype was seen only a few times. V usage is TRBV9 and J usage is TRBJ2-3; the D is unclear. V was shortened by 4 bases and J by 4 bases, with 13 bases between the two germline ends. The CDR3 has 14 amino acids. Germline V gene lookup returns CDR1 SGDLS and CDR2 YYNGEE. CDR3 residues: CASSSWVEADTQYF. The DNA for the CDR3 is TGTGCCAGCAGCTCGTGGGTCGAGGCAGATACGCAGTATTTT.

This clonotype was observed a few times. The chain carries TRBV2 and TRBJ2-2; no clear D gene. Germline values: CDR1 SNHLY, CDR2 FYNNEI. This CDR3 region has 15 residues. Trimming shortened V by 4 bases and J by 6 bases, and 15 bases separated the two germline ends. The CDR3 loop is CASSGSVSFSGELFF. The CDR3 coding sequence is TGTGCCAGCAGTGGCTCGGTATCCTTTTCCGGGGAGCTGTTTTTT.

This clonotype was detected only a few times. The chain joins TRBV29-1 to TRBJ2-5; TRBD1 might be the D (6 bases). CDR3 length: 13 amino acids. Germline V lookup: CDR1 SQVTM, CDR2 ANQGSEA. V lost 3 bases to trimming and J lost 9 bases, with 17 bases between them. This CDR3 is CSVDLTGHLAQYF. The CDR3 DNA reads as TGCAGCGTTGATTTGACAGGCCATTTGGCCCAGTACTTC.

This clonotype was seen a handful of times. The CDR3 sequence: CSVGSRVGSLYEQYF. The CDR3 nucleotides read TGCAGCGTTGGATCTAGGGTGGGCAGCCTCTACGAGCAGTACTTC. This chain connects TRBV29-1 to TRBJ2-7, with unresolved D. With 4 bases removed from V and 3 bases from J, the gap between germline ends came to 19 bases. Germline CDR1 is SQVTM and CDR2 is ANQGSEA. There are 15 residues in the CDR3.

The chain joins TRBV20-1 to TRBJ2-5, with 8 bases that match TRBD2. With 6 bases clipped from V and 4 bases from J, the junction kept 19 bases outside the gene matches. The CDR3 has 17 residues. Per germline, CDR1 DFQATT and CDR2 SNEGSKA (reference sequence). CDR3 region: CSASDGGGPISLETQYF. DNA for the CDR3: TGCAGTGCCTCGGACGGGGGGGGGCCTATAAGTTTAGAGACCCAGTACTTC.